Below, 27 T cell receptor beta chains from the same sample are listed, as sequenced in a study of CD8 T cells in ankylosing spondylitis. TCRdb independently ran MiXCR on the 5' RACE reads; one entry per CDR3 protein. The sample records under 250,000 distinct CDR3 sequences, roughly 32% being singletons. The material sequenced was blood, either unsorted or a sorted T cell fraction (not recorded which). The receptors were gathered from a male donor with ankylosing spondylitis or in good health (not recorded which).

This clonotype is a singleton in its sample. The genes are TRBV19 and TRBJ1-3, with D possibly being TRBD1 (5 bases). Between the trimmed V and J ends, which lost 8 bases and 4 bases, there was a span of 15 bases. The germline V gene encodes CDR1 LNHDA and CDR2 SQIVND (reference sequence). The CDR3 spans 14 residues. CDR3 region: CASGRRDAGNTIYF. The DNA of the CDR3 is TGTGCCAGTGGGCGAAGGGACGCGGGAAACACCATATATTTT.

The V call is TRBV6-6, the J call TRBJ1-1, with D tentatively TRBD1 (5 bases). The germline V gene encodes CDR1 MNHNY and CDR2 SVGAGI (reference sequence). V was pared by 6 bases and J by 11 bases, with 19 bases between. The CDR3 consists of 13 residues. The CDR3 bases are TGTGCCAGCAGACACGGACAAACCGGTGGGGCTTTCTTT. Translating it yields CASRHGQTGGAFF.

The chain couples TRBV20-1 to TRBJ2-1, with a possible D match to TRBD2 (6 bases). The CDR3 extends over 13 amino acids. The V and J ends lost 3 bases and 8 bases respectively, with 14 bases between them. Germline V gene sequence: CDR1 DFQATT, CDR2 SNEGSKA (reference sequence). CDR3 sequence reads: CSARSTSWDEQFF. CDR3 nucleotides: TGCAGTGCTAGGAGCACTAGCTGGGATGAGCAGTTCTTC.

The chain employs TRBV6-1 and TRBJ2-7; possibly TRBD2 for D (6 bases). The germline V and J ends were trimmed by 7 bases and 2 bases, with 21 bases remaining between them. Germline values: CDR1 MNHNS, CDR2 SASEGT. The CDR3 runs 16 residues. CDR3 amino acids: CASNAGTPIAPYEQYF. The CDR3 DNA follows: TGTGCCAGCAACGCGGGGACCCCGATAGCCCCCTACGAGCAGTACTTC.

Only a few counts were recorded for this clonotype. CDR3 coding DNA: TGTGCCAGCAGCGTAGGGGGGAATAGCAATCAGCCCCAGCATTTT. It codes for CASSVGGNSNQPQHF. This chain joins TRBV9 and TRBJ1-5, with a possible D match to TRBD1 (5 bases). CDR1 and CDR2 (germline): SGDLS, YYNGEE. Trimming pared 0 bases from V and 0 bases from J, leaving 7 bases between. CDR3 length: 15 residues.

Only a few counts were recorded for this clonotype. The chain has TRBV6-5 and TRBJ2-5; D is tentatively TRBD1 or TRBD2 (6 bases each). This CDR3 contains 15 residues. Germline CDR1 reads MNHEY; CDR2 reads SVGAGI. Trimming took 3 bases from V and 4 from J, leaving 15 bases between them. In nucleotides, the CDR3 is TGTGCCAGCAGTTATCGGTTCAGGGGAGGAGAGACCCAGTACTTC. Amino acid sequence: CASSYRFRGGETQYF.

The chain uses TRBV12-3 or TRBV12-4 and TRBJ1-1, with D possibly TRBD1 on 6 matching bases. This CDR3 spans 13 amino acids. Trimming shortened V by 6 bases and J by 3 bases, and 11 bases separated the two germline ends. This chain's CDR3 is CASSRGQHTEAFF. CDR3 nucleotide sequence: TGTGCCAGCAGCCGAGGACAGCACACTGAAGCTTTCTTT.

Only a few counts were recorded for this clonotype. The V and J genes are TRBV20-1 and TRBJ2-1, with D perhaps TRBD2 (7 bases). CDR1 and CDR2 (germline): DFQATT, SNEGSKA (reference sequence). Trimming left V 6 bases short and J 3 bases short, with 12 bases between. CDR3 size: 13 residues. CDR3 bases: TGCAGTGCCAAGGGGGGGGACTACAATGAGCAGTTCTTC. The encoded protein is CSAKGGDYNEQFF.

The chain has TRBV16 and TRBJ1-2, with no clear D. V was clipped by 2 bases and J by 2 bases, with 15 bases between them. The CDR3 contains 16 residues. Germline V gene sequence: CDR1 KGHSY, CDR2 FQNENV. The CDR3 nucleotides are TGTGCCAGCAGCCAAAACGTGGCCGAGGAAAACTATGGCTACACCTTC. Protein: CASSQNVAEENYGYTF.

The genes are TRBV6-1 and TRBJ2-7; 8 bases map to TRBD2. Germline loops: CDR1 MNHNS, CDR2 SASEGT. The CDR3 is 14 residues long. J lost 4 bases, V lost 6 bases, and 8 bases had no gene match. The CDR3 reads CASRGGGTYYEQYF. DNA of the CDR3: TGTGCCAGCAGGGGCGGGGGGACCTATTACGAGCAGTACTTC.

The V call is TRBV20-1, the J call TRBJ2-2, with D perhaps TRBD2 (6 bases). The CDR3 is 16 residues long. The germline CDR1 and CDR2 sequences are DFQATT and SNEGSKA (reference sequence). The germline V and J ends were trimmed by 3 bases and 5 bases, with 19 bases remaining between them. As DNA, the CDR3 is TGCAGTGCTAGCCCCCCGCGGGGCCCGAGGACCGGGGAGCTGTTTTTT. Residues: CSASPPRGPRTGELFF.

The V and J genes are TRBV12-3 or TRBV12-4 and TRBJ1-6; D not resolved. Between the trimmed V and J ends, which lost 3 bases and 11 bases, there was a span of 8 bases. This CDR3 has 12 residues. Here the CDR3 reads CASSFGGTPLHF. The CDR3 DNA follows: TGTGCCAGCAGTTTTGGAGGTACACCCCTCCACTTT.

The rearrangement uses TRBV20-1 and TRBJ2-3, with D perhaps TRBD2 (6 bases). CDR3 length: 16 residues. The germline V gene has CDR1 DFQATT and CDR2 SNEGSKA (reference sequence). Trimming removed 7 bases from V and 2 bases from J, with 22 bases in between. The CDR3 sequence: CSVSLGLRTITDTQYF. The CDR3 DNA follows: TGCAGTGTTTCTCTCGGACTACGCACGATCACAGATACGCAGTATTTT.

This clonotype appeared a few times. The chain uses TRBV12-3 or TRBV12-4 and TRBJ1-2, with D unresolved. V lost 8 bases and J lost 5, with 15 bases in between. CDR3 length equals 13 residues. The CDR3 spells CASVKTGSYGYTF. The CDR3 DNA reads as TGTGCCAGCGTAAAAACGGGGTCTTATGGCTACACCTTC.

In this sample, this clonotype turned up a few times. The junction departs from the called germline gene at one end, perhaps through a read error. As DNA, the CDR3 is TGTGCCAGCAGCTTGGACAGCTCTGGGGCCAACGTCCTGACTTTC. Its protein product is CASSLDSSGANVLTF. The V and J genes are TRBV5-1 and TRBJ2-6; D may be TRBD1 (6 bases). The CDR3 has 15 amino acids. Germline V gives CDR1 SGHRS, CDR2 YFSETQ.

This clonotype turned up a few times. This chain uses TRBV6-4 with TRBJ2-3, with D hard to call. CDR3 length: 13 amino acids. Germline lookup yields CDR1 MRHNA and CDR2 SNTAGT. Trimming stripped 5 bases from V and 2 bases from J, with 8 bases between. This chain's CDR3 is CASSRTYTDTQYF. In nucleotides, the CDR3 is TGTGCCAGCAGTCGGACCTACACAGATACGCAGTATTTT.

V and J are TRBV14 and TRBJ2-1; tentative D call: TRBD1 (6 bases). The germline V gene has CDR1 SGHDN and CDR2 FVKESK. With 4 bases removed from V and 5 bases from J, the gap between germline ends came to 15 bases. The CDR3 sequence is 15 residues long. The CDR3 loop reads CASSLVVGADNEQFF. CDR3 nucleotides: TGTGCCAGCAGCCTGGTCGTGGGGGCGGACAATGAGCAGTTCTTC.

This clonotype was picked up a small number of times. The chain is built from TRBV15 and TRBJ1-5; D gene unclear. Trimming removed 7 bases at V and 7 bases at J, with 17 bases between. Germline V gene data show CDR1 as LNHNV and CDR2 as YYDKDF (reference sequence). This CDR3 has 14 amino acids. CDR3 amino acids: CATKQGASQQPQHF. In nucleotides, the CDR3 is TGTGCCACCAAGCAAGGTGCCAGCCAACAGCCCCAGCATTTT.

The rearrangement uses TRBV10-3 and TRBJ2-7; 7 bases align to TRBD1. Germline V gene lookup returns CDR1 ENHRY and CDR2 SYGVKD. Trimming cost V 3 bases and J 2 bases; bases outside gene matches: 7. CDR3 length: 15 residues. CDR3 protein: CAISDGAGTAYEQYF. CDR3 DNA: TGTGCCATCAGTGACGGGGCCGGGACAGCCTACGAGCAGTACTTC.

This clonotype was found many times. V is TRBV20-1 and J is TRBJ2-7; D unresolved. Germline loops: CDR1 DFQATT, CDR2 SNEGSKA (reference sequence). V lost 0 bases and J 0 bases, leaving 9 bases between the germline ends. The CDR3 has 14 residues. The CDR3 sequence is CSARDARSSYEQYF. Written as DNA, the CDR3 is TGCAGTGCTAGAGATGCTCGAAGCTCCTACGAGCAGTACTTC.

Only a few counts were recorded for this clonotype. This chain connects TRBV20-1 to TRBJ2-5, with 8 nucleotides matching TRBD1. Losses at the gene ends were 6 bases for V and 4 bases for J; bases not matched to a gene: 10. The germline V gene has CDR1 DFQATT and CDR2 SNEGSKA (reference sequence). The CDR3 covers 14 residues. Here the CDR3 reads CSAPDRARRETQYF. The CDR3 DNA reads as TGCAGTGCCCCGGACAGGGCCCGTCGAGAGACCCAGTACTTC.

This chain links TRBV20-1 with TRBJ2-5; unclear D gene. Germline V gene sequence: CDR1 DFQATT, CDR2 SNEGSKA (reference sequence). The CDR3 covers 12 residues. Trimming took 0 bases from V and 7 from J, leaving 9 bases between them. In DNA form, the CDR3 reads TGCAGTGCTAGAGATGGGCTGGGGACCCAGTACTTC. As protein: CSARDGLGTQYF.

This clonotype showed up just a few times. CDR3 nucleotides: TGCAGTGCTCCTCGCCGGGTAGCTGATGATCGCGATACGCAGTATTTT. Protein product: CSAPRRVADDRDTQYF. The gene calls are TRBV20-1 and TRBJ2-3; D is uncertain. Germline assignment: CDR1 DFQATT and CDR2 SNEGSKA (reference sequence). The CDR3 length is 16 residues. The V end lost 5 bases, the J end lost 6 bases, and 24 bases lay between the germline ends.

This sequence joins TRBV5-1 and TRBJ2-5; possibly TRBD1 or TRBD2 for D (5 bases each). Trimming removed 0 bases from V and 12 bases from J, with 12 bases in between. Germline CDR1 SGHRS, CDR2 YFSETQ. The CDR3 has 12 amino acids. As DNA, the CDR3 is TGCGCCAGCAGCTTGGGTCCGGGACCCAAGTACTTC. Its translation is CASSLGPGPKYF.

V usage is TRBV7-6 and J usage is TRBJ2-1; the match to TRBD2 covers 8 bases. Germline V gene lookup returns CDR1 SGHVS and CDR2 FNYEAQ. The CDR3 runs to 15 residues. Trimming took 4 bases from V and 9 from J; bases not matched to a gene: 11. The CDR3, as DNA: TGTGCCAGCAGCTCGGGGTCCGGGGGGGCTGTTGAGCAGTTCTTC. Protein: CASSSGSGGAVEQFF.

This chain joins TRBV7-6 and TRBJ2-2, with TRBD1 matching over 7 bases. The CDR3 consists of 15 residues. Germline V CDR1 and CDR2: SGHVS, FNYEAQ. With V trimmed by 5 bases and J by 3 bases, 6 bases remained unmatched. In nucleotides, the CDR3 is TGTGCCAGCAGCCTTAGACAGGGCGACACCGGGGAGCTGTTTTTT. Translating gives CASSLRQGDTGELFF.

A few counts support this clonotype. This chain connects TRBV29-1 to TRBJ2-5; no reliable D call. Germline CDR1 SQVTM, CDR2 ANQGSEA. V gave up 1 base and J gave up 5 bases, with 5 bases separating them. This CDR3 comprises 11 residues. CDR3 amino acids: CSVEATETQYF. The CDR3 coding sequence is TGCAGCGTTGAAGCCACTGAGACCCAGTACTTC.